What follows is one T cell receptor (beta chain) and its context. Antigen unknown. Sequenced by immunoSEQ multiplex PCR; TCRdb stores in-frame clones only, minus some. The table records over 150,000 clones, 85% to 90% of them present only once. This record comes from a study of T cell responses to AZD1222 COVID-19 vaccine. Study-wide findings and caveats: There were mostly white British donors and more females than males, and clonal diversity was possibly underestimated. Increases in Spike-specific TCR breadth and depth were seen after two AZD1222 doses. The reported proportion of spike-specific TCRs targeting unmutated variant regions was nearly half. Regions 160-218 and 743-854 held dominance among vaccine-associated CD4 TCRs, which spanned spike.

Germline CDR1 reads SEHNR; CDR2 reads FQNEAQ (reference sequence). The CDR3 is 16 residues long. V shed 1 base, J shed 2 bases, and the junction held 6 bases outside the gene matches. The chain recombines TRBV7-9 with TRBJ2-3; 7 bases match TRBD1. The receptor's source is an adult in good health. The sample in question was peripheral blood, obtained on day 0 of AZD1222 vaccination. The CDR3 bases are TGTGCCAGCAGCTTAGGCAGACAGGGCAACACAGATACGCAGTATTTT. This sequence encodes CASSLGRQGNTDTQYF.